The present entry profiles one T cell receptor (beta chain) with its context. The V and J ends lost 1 base and 4 bases, in that order; junction bases with no gene match: 5. The CDR3 has 16 amino acids. CDR1 is SEHNR, CDR2 FQNEAQ, per germline (reference sequence). This specimen belongs to a study of blood T cell repertoires in COVID-19. On the study more broadly: Nucleic acid was either cDNA or gDNA, and it came from T cells, B-cell-depleted T cells, or PBMCs.

How the authors handled the data: Reference gene primers were amplified, and this amplification served to estimate nucleated cell counts. Produced via immunoSEQ multiplex PCR; TCRdb's table is partial and in-frame only. V, J and clone size are those of that table, while D and trimming were read from the DNA. The sample has around 100,000 clones, roughly 90% seen once. The V and J genes are TRBV7-9 and TRBJ2-2; 8 bases fit TRBD2. This sequence originates from a woman aged 55-70 years with acute or convalescent COVID-19. The sequenced sample was peripheral blood. CDR3 DNA: TGTGCCAGCAGCTTAGTCGGCGGGAGGCGCACCGGGGAGCTGTTTTTT. Amino acid sequence: CASSLVGGRRTGELFF.